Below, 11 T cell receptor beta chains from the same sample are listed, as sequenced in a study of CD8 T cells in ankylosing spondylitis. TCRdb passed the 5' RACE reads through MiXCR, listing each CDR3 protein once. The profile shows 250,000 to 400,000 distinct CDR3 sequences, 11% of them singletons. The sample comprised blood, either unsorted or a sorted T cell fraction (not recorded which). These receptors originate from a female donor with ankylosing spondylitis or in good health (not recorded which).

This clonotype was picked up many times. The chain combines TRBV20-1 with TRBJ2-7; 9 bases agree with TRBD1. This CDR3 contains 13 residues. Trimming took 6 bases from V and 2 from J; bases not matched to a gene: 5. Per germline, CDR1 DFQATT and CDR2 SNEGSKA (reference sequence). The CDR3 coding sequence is TGCAGTGCCCGACAGGGGGTGACCTACGAGCAGTACTTC. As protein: CSARQGVTYEQYF.

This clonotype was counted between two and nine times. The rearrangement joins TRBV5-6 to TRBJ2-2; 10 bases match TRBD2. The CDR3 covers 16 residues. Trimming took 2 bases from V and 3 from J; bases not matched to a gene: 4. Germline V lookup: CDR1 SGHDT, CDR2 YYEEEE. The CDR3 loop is CASSFPAGGYTGELFF. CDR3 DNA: TGTGCCAGCAGCTTTCCAGCGGGAGGGTACACCGGGGAGCTGTTTTTT.

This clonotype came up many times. CDR3 in DNA: TGCAGTGCTAGACCCGTCCCCATTCGGGCCTCATATGGCTACACCTTC. Amino acids: CSARPVPIRASYGYTF. The V gene is TRBV20-1, the J gene TRBJ1-2; D gene unclear. Trimming shortened V by 2 bases and J by 5 bases, and 21 bases separated the two germline ends. The CDR3 totals 16 residues. The germline V gene encodes CDR1 DFQATT and CDR2 SNEGSKA (reference sequence).

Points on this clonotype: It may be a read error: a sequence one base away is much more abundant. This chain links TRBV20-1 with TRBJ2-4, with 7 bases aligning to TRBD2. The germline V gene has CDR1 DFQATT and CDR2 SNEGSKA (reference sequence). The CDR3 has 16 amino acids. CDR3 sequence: CCARAAGGIAKNIQYF. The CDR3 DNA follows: TGCTGTGCTAGAGCAGCCGGGGGGATAGCCAAAAACATTCAGTACTTC.

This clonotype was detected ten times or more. CDR3 region: CASSLVPGENEQFF. The DNA of the CDR3 is TGTGCCAGCAGTTTAGTCCCAGGGGAAAATGAGCAGTTCTTC. This chain joins TRBV12-3 or TRBV12-4 and TRBJ2-1, with a possible D match to TRBD1 (6 bases). V lost 1 base and J lost 7, with 11 bases in between. This CDR3 contains 14 residues.

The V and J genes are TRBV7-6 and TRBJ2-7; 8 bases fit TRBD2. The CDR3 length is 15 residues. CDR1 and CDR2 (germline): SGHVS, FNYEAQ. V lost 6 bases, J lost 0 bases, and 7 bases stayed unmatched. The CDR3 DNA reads TGTGCCAGCAGTCCCGGGGGGGGGCTCTCCTACGAGCAGTACTTC. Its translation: CASSPGGGLSYEQYF. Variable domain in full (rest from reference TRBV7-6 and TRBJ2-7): GAGVSQSPRYKVTKRGQDVALRCDPISGHVSLYWYRQALGQGPEFLTYFNYEAQQDKSGLPNDRFSAERPEGSISTLTIQRTEQRDSAMYRCASSPGGGLSYEQYFGPGTRLTVT.

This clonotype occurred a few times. CDR3 sequence reads: CASRIQGPRGDTQYF. The CDR3 DNA sequence: TGCGCCAGCAGGATCCAGGGACCGAGAGGAGATACGCAGTATTTT. The genes are TRBV5-1 and TRBJ2-3; D is perhaps TRBD1 or TRBD2 (5 bases each). The V and J ends lost 5 bases and 5 bases respectively, with 18 bases between them. The CDR3 is 15 amino acids. Germline V gene sequence: CDR1 SGHRS, CDR2 YFSETQ.

The DNA for the CDR3 is TGTGCCAGCAGATCACCCGGGACAGCGGATCATGGCTACACCTTC. Amino acid sequence: CASRSPGTADHGYTF. V usage is TRBV27 and J usage is TRBJ1-2, with 7 bases fitting TRBD1. Germline CDR1 MNHEY, CDR2 SMNVEV (reference sequence). The trim removed 6 bases at V and 6 bases at J, leaving 13 bases unmatched. This CDR3 is built from 15 residues.

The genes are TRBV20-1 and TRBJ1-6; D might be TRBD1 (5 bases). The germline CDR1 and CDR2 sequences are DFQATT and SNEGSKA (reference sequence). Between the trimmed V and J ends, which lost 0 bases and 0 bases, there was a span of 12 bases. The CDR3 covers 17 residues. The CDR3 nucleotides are TGCAGTGCTAGAGATAGGGACGTTTCCTCCTATAATTCACCCCTCCACTTT. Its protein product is CSARDRDVSSYNSPLHF.

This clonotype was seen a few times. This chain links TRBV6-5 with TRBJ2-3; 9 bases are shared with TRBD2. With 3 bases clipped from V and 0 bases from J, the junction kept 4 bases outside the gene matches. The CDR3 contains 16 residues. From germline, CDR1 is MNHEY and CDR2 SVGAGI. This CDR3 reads CASSYRGGVSTDTQYF. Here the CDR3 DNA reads TGTGCCAGCAGTTATCGCGGGGGGGTTAGCACAGATACGCAGTATTTT.

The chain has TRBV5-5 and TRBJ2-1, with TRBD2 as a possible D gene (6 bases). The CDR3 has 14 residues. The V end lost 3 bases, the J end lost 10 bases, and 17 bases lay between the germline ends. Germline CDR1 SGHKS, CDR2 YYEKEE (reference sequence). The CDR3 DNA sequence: TGTGCCAGCAGCTCGGCGGACTACCCGTTGGAGCAGTTCTTC. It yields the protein CASSSADYPLEQFF. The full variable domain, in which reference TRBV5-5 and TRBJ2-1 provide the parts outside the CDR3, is DAGVTQSPTHLIKTRGQQVTLRCSPISGHKSVSWYQQVLGQGPQFIFQYYEKEERGRGNFPDRFSARQFPNYSSELNVNALLLGDSALYLCASSSADYPLEQFFGPGTRLTVL.